The 24 T cell receptor beta chains reported below all come from one sample, sequenced in a study of T cell responses to AZD1222 COVID-19 vaccine. TCRdb's copy holds only in-frame clones and misses some; the assay was immunoSEQ multiplex PCR. The sample comprises 95,000 to 150,000 clones, roughly nine tenths of which are singletons, and about 1.5% rests with the top ten. Sequenced material: peripheral blood, taken on day 0 of AZD1222 vaccination. These receptors were taken from an adult in good health.

This chain joins TRBV4-3 and TRBJ1-3, with D unclear. The CDR3 covers 15 residues. Trimming pared 0 bases from V and 1 base from J, leaving 7 bases between. In germline, CDR1 is LGHNA, CDR2 YSLEER. The CDR3 DNA reads TGCGCCAGCAGCCAAGACGGCTCTTCTGGAAACACCATATATTTT. Translating gives CASSQDGSSGNTIYF.

As regards this clone: Different DNA sequences within this sample yield the same CDR3. This chain links TRBV7-9 with TRBJ1-3; D is unresolved. Trimming removed 1 base from V and 1 base from J, with 5 bases in between. The germline V gene encodes CDR1 SEHNR and CDR2 FQNEAQ (reference sequence). This CDR3 has 14 amino acids. CDR3 nucleotides: TGTGCCAGCAGCTTAGACGGGTCTGGAAACACCATATATTTT. It codes for CASSLDGSGNTIYF.

The chain couples TRBV5-1 to TRBJ1-1, with 10 nucleotides matching TRBD1. Germline CDR1 SGHRS, CDR2 YFSETQ. The CDR3 totals 15 residues. The ends lost 0 bases at V and 4 bases at J; junction bases unmatched: 3. The CDR3: CASSLGRTGGTEAFF. In DNA, the CDR3 is TGCGCCAGCAGCTTGGGCCGGACAGGGGGCACTGAAGCTTTCTTT.

Here the CDR3 reads CASSEAQIYYEQYV. Here the CDR3 DNA reads TGTGCCAGCAGTGAAGCCCAGATCTACTACGAGCAGTACGTC. The chain links TRBV6-1 to TRBJ2-7, with D hard to call. V was pared by 0 bases and J by 3 bases, with 9 bases between. From germline, CDR1 is MNHNS and CDR2 SASEGT. This CDR3 region has 14 residues.

The chain uses TRBV6-2 or TRBV6-3 and TRBJ1-5, with 7 bases fitting TRBD1. CDR1 and CDR2 (germline): MNHEY, SVGEGT. The J segment lost 6 bases and the V segment lost 6 bases, leaving 5 bases of the junction unmatched. The CDR3 extends over 13 amino acids. This CDR3 is CASSQQGFQPQHF. DNA of the CDR3: TGTGCCAGCAGCCAACAGGGGTTTCAGCCCCAGCATTTT.

The V gene is TRBV3-1 (or the pseudogene TRBV3-2), the J gene TRBJ2-7; D remains unclear. The V gene's germline CDR1 is LGHDT and CDR2 YNNKEL (reference sequence). This CDR3 is 15 amino acids long. V dropped 0 bases and J dropped 3 bases, with 12 bases sitting between them. The CDR3 nucleotides are TGTGCCAGCAGCCAAGAAGCTAGTCACCTCTACGAGCAGTACGTC. Its protein product is CASSQEASHLYEQYV.

The rearrangement uses TRBV11-2 and TRBJ1-2; weak D call: TRBD1 (5 bases). The CDR3 has 13 residues. V shed 1 base and J shed 4 bases, with 7 bases lying between them. CDR1 and CDR2 (germline): SGHAT, FQNNGV. The CDR3 bases are TGTGCCAGCAGCTTAGGGCAGGGCTATGGCTACACCTTC. It translates to CASSLGQGYGYTF.

J is TRBJ2-5 and V is TRBV10-1; 8 bases map to TRBD1. The CDR3 is 16 residues long. The V segment lost 2 bases and the J segment 4 bases; nucleotides outside the gene matches: 9. Per the germline V gene, CDR1 is WNHNN and CDR2 is SYGVQD (reference sequence). In DNA, the CDR3 is TGCGCCAGCAGTGAGAAGACAGGGGATCAAAGAGAGACCCAGTACTTC. It specifies CASSEKTGDQRETQYF.

The chain couples TRBV5-4 to TRBJ2-5; TRBD1 matches 8 bases. The CDR3 contains 14 residues. V lost 4 bases and J lost 9; bases outside the gene matches: 11. Looked up from germline, CDR1 is SGHNT and CDR2 is YYREEE (reference sequence). CDR3 protein: CASSQTDRGLPQYF. CDR3 DNA sequence: TGTGCCAGCAGCCAGACCGACAGGGGATTGCCCCAGTACTTC.

The V call is TRBV6-5, the J call TRBJ1-1; TRBD1 agrees at 8 bases. CDR3 length: 14 amino acids. Germline trimming cut 6 bases from V and 4 bases from J; bases unmatched to any gene: 7. In germline, CDR1 is MNHEY, CDR2 SVGAGI. The chain's CDR3 is CASSTDRAGTEAFF. The CDR3 bases are TGTGCCAGCAGCACGGACAGGGCCGGCACTGAAGCTTTCTTT.

This clone is a singleton in its sample. The chain has TRBV2 and TRBJ1-1; weak D call: TRBD1 (6 bases). V was clipped by 5 bases and J by 1 base, with 17 bases between them. CDR1 is SNHLY and CDR2 is FYNNEI in the germline V gene. The CDR3 extends over 16 amino acids. Written as DNA, the CDR3 is TGTGCCAGCAGTCTCTGGGGGGGCTCAGGGAACACTGAAGCTTTCTTT. Translated: CASSLWGGSGNTEAFF.

V is TRBV7-3 and J is TRBJ2-5; 7 bases are a match to TRBD2. The CDR3 runs to 12 residues. The germline V gene has CDR1 SGHTA and CDR2 FQGTGA. With V trimmed by 5 bases and J by 9 bases, 6 bases remained unmatched. CDR3: CASSPSGGPQYF. The DNA of the CDR3 is TGTGCCAGCAGCCCCTCGGGGGGTCCCCAGTACTTC.

The chain has TRBV7-9 and TRBJ2-7, with D possibly TRBD2 on 5 matching bases. Germline CDR1 reads SEHNR; CDR2 reads FQNEAQ (reference sequence). The CDR3 contains 15 residues. V was clipped by 6 bases and J by 4 bases, with 19 bases between them. CDR3 residues: CASSASPLLGYEQYF. CDR3 nucleotides: TGTGCCAGCAGTGCTAGCCCCTTGCTAGGATACGAGCAGTACTTC.

The table lists this clone with a count of one. The rearrangement joins TRBV6-5 to TRBJ1-3, with D perhaps matching TRBD1 (5 bases). The V gene's germline CDR1 is MNHEY and CDR2 SVGAGI. Trimming pared 7 bases from V and 4 bases from J, leaving 14 bases between. The CDR3 consists of 14 residues. CDR3 coding DNA: TGTGCCAGCACCGGCCAGGGATTCGGAAACACCATATATTTT. This translates into CASTGQGFGNTIYF.

J is TRBJ1-6 and V is TRBV19; the D gene is possibly TRBD1 (5 bases). The CDR3 totals 14 residues. V shed 8 bases and J shed 7 bases, with 15 bases lying between them. Germline V CDR1 and CDR2: LNHDA, SQIVND (reference sequence). CDR3 in amino acids: CASRWWDANSPLHF. The CDR3, as DNA: TGTGCCAGTCGTTGGTGGGACGCAAATTCACCCCTCCACTTT.

The table lists this clone with a count of one. This chain links TRBV7-9 with TRBJ1-5; the D gene is possibly TRBD1 (6 bases). The V gene's germline CDR1 is SEHNR and CDR2 FQNEAQ (reference sequence). The V end lost 1 base, the J end lost 9 bases, and 13 bases lay between the germline ends. The CDR3 sequence is 14 residues long. The CDR3 bases are TGTGCCAGCAGCTTAGACCTTCAAGGGGGGCCCCAGCATTTT. Amino acids: CASSLDLQGGPQHF. The full variable domain, its missing parts supplied by reference TRBV7-9 and TRBJ1-5, is DTGVSQNPRHKITKRGQNVTFRCDPISEHNRLYWYRQTLGQGPEFLTYFQNEAQLEKSRLLSDRFSAERPKGSFSTLEIQRTEQGDSAMYLCASSLDLQGGPQHFGDGTRLSIL.

With respect to this clone: This same CDR3 is encoded by further DNA sequences in the sample. The V and J genes are TRBV30 and TRBJ1-1; D is undetermined. Trimming removed 0 bases from V and 1 base from J, with 6 bases in between. Per the germline V gene, CDR1 is GTSNPN and CDR2 is SVGIG (reference sequence). CDR3 length: 13 residues. The CDR3 is CAWSVGWNTEAFF. CDR3 DNA sequence: TGTGCCTGGAGTGTAGGATGGAACACTGAAGCTTTCTTT.

The gene calls are TRBV6-5 and TRBJ2-3, with D possibly TRBD1 on 7 matching bases. Trimming took 7 bases from V and 7 from J, leaving 18 bases between them. Germline CDR1 MNHEY, CDR2 SVGAGI. There are 14 residues in the CDR3. CDR3 in amino acids: CASKTAGGRYTQYF. CDR3 coding DNA: TGTGCCAGCAAGACGGCAGGGGGGAGGTATACGCAGTATTTT.

This sequence joins TRBV3-1 (or the pseudogene TRBV3-2) and TRBJ1-4; a possible D gene is TRBD1 (6 bases). Deletions cut 5 bases from V and 4 bases from J, with 11 bases between. The CDR3 sequence is 14 residues long. Germline V gives CDR1 LGHDT, CDR2 YNNKEL (reference sequence). CDR3 nucleotide sequence: TGTGCCAGCAGCAAAGGACAGATTAATGAAAAACTGTTTTTT. Protein product: CASSKGQINEKLFF.

The chain recombines TRBV9 with TRBJ2-7; 10 bases fit TRBD2. CDR3 length: 15 residues. Germline V CDR1 and CDR2: SGDLS, YYNGEE. The trim removed 4 bases at V and 6 bases at J, leaving 10 bases unmatched. The chain's CDR3 is CASSFSAGGLGEQYF. In DNA form, the CDR3 reads TGTGCCAGCAGCTTCTCAGCGGGGGGGCTGGGCGAGCAGTACTTC.

V is TRBV5-5 and J is TRBJ1-2; D is perhaps TRBD1 (5 bases). Germline CDR1 SGHKS, CDR2 YYEKEE (reference sequence). The ends were cut back, 4 bases at V and 7 bases at J, with 14 bases in the middle. This CDR3 has 13 residues. This CDR3 reads CASSPRAGSGYTF. In DNA form, the CDR3 reads TGTGCCAGCAGCCCCCGGGCAGGGTCTGGCTACACCTTC.

The chain uses TRBV12-5 and TRBJ1-1; the D is unclear. Germline loops: CDR1 LGHNT, CDR2 FRNRAP. The CDR3 spans 12 residues. Trimming cost V 9 bases and J 3 bases, with 11 bases left between them. The CDR3 is CASGREYTEAFF. CDR3 in DNA: TGTGCTAGCGGACGGGAGTACACTGAAGCTTTCTTT. The whole variable domain, filled in from reference TRBV12-5 and TRBJ1-1, reads DARVTQTPRHKVTEMGQEVTMRCQPILGHNTVFWYRQTMMQGLELLAYFRNRAPLDDSGMPKDRFSAEMPDATLATLKIQPSEPRDSAVYFCASGREYTEAFFGQGTRLTVV.

The chain joins TRBV30 to TRBJ1-1; D possibly corresponds to TRBD1 (6 bases). V lost 1 base to trimming and J lost 8 bases, with 11 bases between them. This CDR3 comprises 12 residues. Germline lookup yields CDR1 GTSNPN and CDR2 SVGIG (reference sequence). CDR3 region: CAWSGGGGEAFF. The CDR3 DNA is TGTGCCTGGAGTGGAGGGGGAGGAGAAGCTTTCTTT.

The gene calls are TRBV11-2 and TRBJ1-1; TRBD1 might be the D (6 bases). V was trimmed by 1 base and J by 4 bases, leaving 13 bases between them. The CDR3 runs to 15 residues. Germline CDR1 is SGHAT and CDR2 is FQNNGV. The CDR3 DNA reads as TGTGCCAGCAGCTTAGTTGGGGGCATGGGCACTGAAGCTTTCTTT. Its protein product is CASSLVGGMGTEAFF.